The 20 T cell receptor beta chains listed next were all sequenced from one sample in a study of CD8 T cells in ankylosing spondylitis. Whole-study results and caveats: The study identified a TCR beta motif of under ten highly homologous variants that appeared characteristic of ankylosing spondylitis blood.

MiXCR, applied by TCRdb to the 5' RACE reads, yields one record per CDR3 protein. The sample holds fewer than 650,000 distinct CDR3 sequences; roughly 13% are singletons and the top ten take about 6.8%. These receptors' targets are unknown. Specimen: blood, either unsorted or a sorted T cell fraction (not recorded which). The receptor source for this set is a male donor with ankylosing spondylitis.

In its sample, this clonotype was seen a few times. V gene TRBV7-8 combines with J gene TRBJ2-7, with TRBD1 identical over 7 bases. Per the germline V gene, CDR1 is SGHVS and CDR2 is FQNEAQ. V shed 5 bases and J 0 bases; nucleotides not matched to a gene: 10. The CDR3 has 16 amino acids. The CDR3 sequence is CASSPVLGQSSYEQYF. The DNA of the CDR3 is TGTGCCAGCAGCCCTGTGTTGGGACAGAGCTCCTACGAGCAGTACTTC.

This clonotype has more than one count but fewer than ten. This chain joins TRBV2 and TRBJ1-3, with D unclear. The germline V and J ends were trimmed by 7 bases and 3 bases, with 7 bases remaining between them. The germline V gene encodes CDR1 SNHLY and CDR2 FYNNEI. The CDR3 is 12 residues long. CDR3 DNA sequence: TGTGCCAGCACCCCCAATGGAAACACCATATATTTT. It encodes CASTPNGNTIYF.

The chain recombines TRBV29-1 with TRBJ1-4, with 7 nucleotides matching TRBD1. CDR1 and CDR2 from the germline V gene are SQVTM and ANQGSEA. The length of the CDR3 is 13 residues. For the CDR3, the DNA is TGCAGTGTTCGGGGACAGACTAATGAAAAACTGTTTTTT. Residues: CSVRGQTNEKLFF. The whole variable domain, remainder taken from reference TRBV29-1 and TRBJ1-4, is SAVISQKPSRDICQRGTSLTIQCQVDSQVTMMFWYRQQPGQSLTLIATANQGSEATYESGFVIDKFPISRPNLTFSTLTVSNMSPEDSSIYLCSVRGQTNEKLFFGSGTQLSVL.

This clonotype was observed a handful of times. The rearrangement joins TRBV12-3 or TRBV12-4 to TRBJ2-3; 10 bases match TRBD1. The CDR3 consists of 16 residues. V lost 5 bases to trimming and J lost 5 bases; unmatched junction nucleotides: 10. CDR3 DNA sequence: TGTGCCAGCAGTCGCTCCGGGACAGGGGATTTAGATACGCAGTATTTT. Amino acids: CASSRSGTGDLDTQYF.

This clonotype was found once. This chain links TRBV24-1 with TRBJ1-2; D uncertain. From germline, CDR1 is KGHDR and CDR2 SFDVKD. The V gene lost 2 bases and the J gene lost 0 bases, with 15 bases spanning the gap. The CDR3 consists of 17 residues. CDR3 region: CATSDSSGLTSNYGYTF. As DNA, the CDR3 is TGTGCCACCAGTGATTCTAGTGGGCTGACTTCTAACTATGGCTACACCTTC.

This clonotype was counted only a few times. The chain is built from TRBV10-3 and TRBJ2-6; D gene unclear. The CDR3 consists of 14 residues. Germline V gives CDR1 ENHRY, CDR2 SYGVKD. The V gene lost 10 bases and the J gene lost 0 bases, with 10 bases spanning the gap. The CDR3 DNA is TGTGCCACAACCGATAGCTCTGGGGCCAACGTCCTGACTTTC. It yields the protein CATTDSSGANVLTF.

The chain couples TRBV5-4 to TRBJ2-5, with D possibly matching TRBD2 (7 bases). CDR1 is SGHNT, CDR2 YYREEE, per germline (reference sequence). The CDR3 contains 17 residues. V lost 3 bases, J lost 4 bases, and 22 bases lay in between. The CDR3 spells CASSSARGGGTGETQYF. Written as DNA, the CDR3 is TGTGCCAGCAGCTCCGCAAGGGGGGGAGGGACCGGAGAGACCCAGTACTTC.

This clonotype was seen a handful of times. The rearrangement uses TRBV2 and TRBJ2-2, with D hard to call. The CDR3 extends over 13 amino acids. Per germline, CDR1 SNHLY and CDR2 FYNNEI. Between the trimmed V and J ends, which lost 6 bases and 6 bases, there was a span of 11 bases. The CDR3 DNA reads as TGTGCCAGCAGCTATACAAAGGCCGGGGAGCTGTTTTTT. This sequence encodes CASSYTKAGELFF.

The chain uses TRBV5-4 and TRBJ2-3; D not certain. V dropped 4 bases and J dropped 6 bases, with 12 bases sitting between them. This CDR3 is 13 amino acids long. CDR1 and CDR2 (germline): SGHNT, YYREEE (reference sequence). The DNA of the CDR3 is TGTGCCAGCAGCCTGTTAAAGATTGATACGCAGTATTTT. It codes for CASSLLKIDTQYF.

J is TRBJ2-7 and V is TRBV7-2, with 7 bases fitting TRBD1. V was pared by 10 bases and J by 6 bases, with 9 bases of the junction left unmatched. The CDR3 extends over 12 amino acids. The V gene's germline CDR1 is SGHTA and CDR2 FQGNSA. The CDR3 DNA is TGTGCCACCAGGGACAGACTCCTCGAGCAGTACTTC. The encoded protein is CATRDRLLEQYF. The full variable domain, its missing parts supplied by reference TRBV7-2 and TRBJ2-7, is GAGVSQSPSNKVTEKGKDVELRCDPISGHTALYWYRQSLGQGLEFLIYFQGNSAPDKSGLPSDRFSAERTGGSVSTLTIQRTQQEDSAVYLCATRDRLLEQYFGPGTRLTVT.

This clonotype has a handful of counts. One end of the junction varies from germline; a read error may be responsible. The rearrangement uses TRBV3-1 and TRBJ1-2, with TRBD1 as a possible D gene (5 bases). The CDR3 is 12 amino acids. Germline CDR1 is LGHDT and CDR2 is YNNKEL (reference sequence). The chain's CDR3 is CASSQGAGPTAF. CDR3 sequence (DNA): TGTGCCAGCAGCCAAGGTGCAGGGCCCACCGCCTTC.

This clonotype was seen ten or more times. The chain recombines TRBV27 with TRBJ2-5; D is perhaps TRBD1 (5 bases). Trimming left V 7 bases short and J 0 bases short, with 12 bases between. There are 14 residues in the CDR3. From germline, CDR1 is MNHEY and CDR2 SMNVEV (reference sequence). The CDR3 nucleotides are TGTGCCAGCAAGGACAACCACTACCAAGAGACCCAGTACTTC. This encodes CASKDNHYQETQYF.

This clonotype was found once. The V call is TRBV20-1, the J call TRBJ1-5; D gene ambiguous. CDR1 is DFQATT, CDR2 SNEGSKA, per germline (reference sequence). The CDR3 contains 16 residues. The V end was cut by 1 base, the J end by 0 bases, with 13 bases between. The CDR3 region has the DNA TGCAGTGCTAGAGTTCTCCCCTCTTATAGCAATCAGCCCCAGCATTTT. Residues: CSARVLPSYSNQPQHF.

This clonotype was counted only a few times. The rearrangement joins TRBV9 to TRBJ1-1, with D tentatively TRBD1 (5 bases). Trimming removed 0 bases at V and 6 bases at J, with 9 bases between. Germline V lookup: CDR1 SGDLS, CDR2 YYNGEE. This CDR3 region has 13 residues. CDR3 nucleotide sequence: TGTGCCAGCAGCGTAGAGACAGTCGCTGAAGCTTTCTTT. Translating it yields CASSVETVAEAFF.

V is TRBV6-7 and J is TRBJ2-3; 12 bases map to TRBD2. TRBV6-7 is an open reading frame, and its role is uncertain. This CDR3 comprises 18 residues. V trimming: 6 bases; J trimming: 4 bases; junction bases outside the gene matches: 14. CDR3: CASSPGGLAGGKPDTQYF. CDR3 nucleotides: TGTGCCAGCAGCCCCGGAGGGCTAGCGGGAGGGAAGCCAGATACGCAGTATTTT.

This clonotype occurred once. The DNA for the CDR3 is TGTGCCAGTAGCGGACCGTGGCAAGAGACCCAGTACTTC. It is translated as CASSGPWQETQYF. The chain has TRBV19 and TRBJ2-5; no definite D call. CDR3 length: 13 amino acids. CDR1 and CDR2 (germline): LNHDA, SQIVND (reference sequence). Trimming cost V 6 bases and J 2 bases, with 10 bases left between them.

This clonotype has more than one count but fewer than ten. V and J are TRBV7-8 and TRBJ2-3; the match to TRBD2 covers 12 bases. This CDR3 has 15 amino acids. The germline gives CDR1 SGHVS, CDR2 FQNEAQ. V shed 7 bases, J shed 4 bases, and the junction held 6 bases outside the gene matches. The CDR3 DNA follows: TGTGCCAGCACCCTAGCGGGAGGGCCCCCAGATACGCAGTATTTT. This codes for CASTLAGGPPDTQYF.

The table lists this clonotype with a few counts. V usage is TRBV20-1 and J usage is TRBJ2-1, with 11 bases lining up with TRBD2. Looked up from germline, CDR1 is DFQATT and CDR2 is SNEGSKA (reference sequence). V lost 6 bases, J lost 8 bases, and 27 bases stayed unmatched. The CDR3 spans 20 residues. This chain's CDR3 is CSASNLRLAGGRGTLDEQFF. In DNA, the CDR3 is TGCAGTGCCTCCAATCTTCGGCTAGCGGGAGGACGCGGGACCCTCGATGAGCAGTTCTTC.

The chain recombines TRBV25-1 with TRBJ2-7; no definite D call. The CDR3 sequence is 13 residues long. Looked up from germline, CDR1 is MGHDK and CDR2 is SYGVNS. V was cut by 4 bases and J by 3 bases, with 10 bases left in between. CDR3 residues: CASSGTMGYEQYV. In nucleotides, the CDR3 is TGTGCCAGCAGTGGAACCATGGGCTACGAGCAGTACGTC.

This sequence joins TRBV5-5 and TRBJ2-7; D remains unclear. This CDR3 spans 11 amino acids. Trimming removed 0 bases at V and 8 bases at J, with 6 bases between. Germline V gives CDR1 SGHKS, CDR2 YYEKEE (reference sequence). CDR3 residues: CASSLEEKQYV. CDR3 DNA: TGTGCCAGCAGCTTGGAGGAGAAGCAGTACGTC.